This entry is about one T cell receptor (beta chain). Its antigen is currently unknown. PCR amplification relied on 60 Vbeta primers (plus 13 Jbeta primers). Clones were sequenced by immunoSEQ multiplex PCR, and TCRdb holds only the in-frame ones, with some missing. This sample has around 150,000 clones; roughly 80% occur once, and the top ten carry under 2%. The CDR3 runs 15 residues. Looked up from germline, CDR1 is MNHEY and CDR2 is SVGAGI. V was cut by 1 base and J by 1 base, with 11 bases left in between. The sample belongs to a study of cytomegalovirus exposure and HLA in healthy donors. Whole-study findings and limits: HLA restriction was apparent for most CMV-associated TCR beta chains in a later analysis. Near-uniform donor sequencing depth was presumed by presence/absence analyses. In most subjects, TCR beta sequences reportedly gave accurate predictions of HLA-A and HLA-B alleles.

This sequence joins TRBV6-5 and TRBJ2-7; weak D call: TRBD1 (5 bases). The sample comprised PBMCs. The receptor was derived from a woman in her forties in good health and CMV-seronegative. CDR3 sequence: CASSYLPDRSYEQYF. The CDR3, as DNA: TGTGCCAGCAGTTACTTACCCGACAGATCCTACGAGCAGTACTTC.